This T cell receptor beta chain emerged from a study of T cell changes during pregnancy in multiple sclerosis. The V gene lost 5 bases and the J gene lost 2 bases, with 15 bases spanning the gap. CDR1 and CDR2 (germline): SGHTA, FQGTGA. The CDR3 is made up of 15 amino acids. The protocol was immunoSEQ multiplex PCR, while the TCRdb copy is restricted to in-frame clones and leaves out a portion. The repertoire has more than 65,000 clones, roughly 91% of them found once; the top ten carry over 0.8%. The chain joins TRBV7-3 to TRBJ2-5; D may be TRBD2 (5 bases). The receptor was isolated from a female donor with multiple sclerosis, enrolled in a pregnancy study. The sample in question was peripheral blood, obtained in the first trimester of pregnancy. The CDR3 sequence is CASSPGASRQETQYF. The CDR3 DNA reads TGTGCCAGCAGCCCTGGAGCTAGCAGGCAAGAGACCCAGTACTTC.